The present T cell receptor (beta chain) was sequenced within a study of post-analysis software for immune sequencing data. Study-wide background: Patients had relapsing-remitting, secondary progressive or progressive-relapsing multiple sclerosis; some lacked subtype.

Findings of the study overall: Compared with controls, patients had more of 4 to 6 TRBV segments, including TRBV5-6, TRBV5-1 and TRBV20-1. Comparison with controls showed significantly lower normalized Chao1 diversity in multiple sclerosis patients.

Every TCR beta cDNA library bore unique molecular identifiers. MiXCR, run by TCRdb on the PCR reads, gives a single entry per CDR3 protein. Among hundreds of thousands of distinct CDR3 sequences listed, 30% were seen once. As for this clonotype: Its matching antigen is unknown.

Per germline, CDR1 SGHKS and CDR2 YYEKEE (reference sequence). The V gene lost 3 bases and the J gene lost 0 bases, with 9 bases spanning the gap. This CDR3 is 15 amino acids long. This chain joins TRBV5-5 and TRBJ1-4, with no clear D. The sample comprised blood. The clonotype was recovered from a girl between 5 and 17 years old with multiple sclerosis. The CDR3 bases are TGTGCCAGCAGCTCGTGGGAGGCAACTAATGAAAAACTGTTTTTT. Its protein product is CASSSWEATNEKLFF.